These 21 T cell receptor beta chains originate from one sample sequenced in a study of T cell repertoires in cytomegalovirus infection (dated by TCRdb to the late 2010s). Instrument on record: Illumina HiSeq 1500. TCRdb trimmed public reads at Q25 via fastp, called clones via MiXCR and kept in-frame beta chains. Here each entry gathers all rows of one CDR3 protein and keeps the most common genes and DNA. This sample holds some 500,000 distinct CDR3 sequences; 30% to 35% were observed only once. Roughly 16% of the sample is held by the ten biggest clonotypes. The treatment or condition label, read with the paper, signifies: in vitro stimulation with specific CMV peptide epitopes to enrich CMV-specific T cells. No antigens are known for them. Sequenced here: cultured PBMCs, sampled from culture after CMV antigen stimulation. Receptor source: a human donor in good health (CMV status not recorded). Some clones in this sample may be carry-over from other donors' samples.

V usage is TRBV6-2 or TRBV6-3 and J usage is TRBJ2-7; TRBD2 matches 16 bases. V lost 2 bases and J lost 2; bases outside the gene matches: 3. The CDR3 spans 17 residues. The V gene's germline CDR1 is MNHEY and CDR2 SVGEGT. This CDR3 is CASSYGTSGRAAYEQYF. The CDR3 DNA sequence: TGTGCCAGCAGTTACGGGACTAGCGGGAGGGCTGCCTACGAGCAGTACTTC.

The chain has TRBV30 and TRBJ2-5; 7 bases map to TRBD1. V shed 2 bases and J 4 bases; nucleotides not matched to a gene: 16. The CDR3 is made up of 17 amino acids. CDR1 and CDR2 (germline): GTSNPN, SVGIG (reference sequence). The CDR3 nucleotides are TGTGCCTGGAGTCCACAATTACTTTACCGGGACAGAGAGACCCAGTACTTC. Its translation: CAWSPQLLYRDRETQYF.

This clonotype came up a few times. This chain links TRBV5-5 with TRBJ2-7; a weak D match, TRBD1 (5 bases). This CDR3 has 15 residues. Trimming cost V 2 bases and J 1 base, with 13 bases left between them. Looked up from germline, CDR1 is SGHKS and CDR2 is YYEKEE (reference sequence). CDR3 protein: CASSFAKSGSYEQYF. The DNA of the CDR3 is TGTGCCAGCAGCTTCGCGAAATCAGGGTCCTACGAGCAGTACTTC.

At least ten counts were recorded for this clonotype. The V and J genes are TRBV7-8 and TRBJ2-1, with D perhaps TRBD2 (6 bases). Trimming took 3 bases from V and 3 from J, leaving 18 bases between them. The CDR3 contains 17 residues. Germline V CDR1 and CDR2: SGHVS, FQNEAQ. DNA of the CDR3: TGTGCCAGCAGCTTGGGGTGGGGAGGACGGAACTACAATGAGCAGTTCTTC. The encoded protein is CASSLGWGGRNYNEQFF. The full variable domain, completed using reference TRBV7-8 and TRBJ2-1, is GAGVSQSPRYKVAKRGQDVALRCDPISGHVSLFWYQQALGQGPEFLTYFQNEAQLDKSGLPSDRFFAERPEGSVSTLKIQRTQQEDSAVYLCASSLGWGGRNYNEQFFGPGTRLTVL.

This clonotype was found a few times. CDR3 DNA sequence: TGTGCCAGCAGCTTTGTGGGTGGGGAGACCCAGTACTTC. Amino acid sequence: CASSFVGGETQYF. This chain joins TRBV7-2 and TRBJ2-5; D gene ambiguous. V shed 3 bases and J shed 5 bases, with 10 bases lying between them. This CDR3 is built from 13 residues. Germline loops: CDR1 SGHTA, CDR2 FQGNSA.

There are a few counts of this clonotype. The chain has TRBV12-3 or TRBV12-4 and TRBJ1-5; weak D call: TRBD1 (5 bases). The CDR3 loop spans 13 amino acids. V lost 6 bases, J lost 8 bases, and 14 bases lay in between. CDR3 amino acids: CASSVRVREPQHF. Written as DNA, the CDR3 is TGTGCCAGCAGCGTCAGGGTGAGGGAGCCCCAGCATTTT.

This clonotype was seen ten or more times. This chain joins TRBV11-2 and TRBJ2-5; TRBD2 agrees at 12 bases. The trim removed 3 bases at V and 5 bases at J, leaving 4 bases unmatched. CDR1 is SGHAT and CDR2 is FQNNGV in the germline V gene. CDR3 size: 15 residues. CDR3 DNA sequence: TGTGCCAGCAGCTTGACTAGCGGGAGTAGGGAGACCCAGTACTTC. Translation gives CASSLTSGSRETQYF.

The chain uses TRBV5-5 and TRBJ2-5; 10 nucleotides agree with TRBD2. In germline, CDR1 is SGHKS, CDR2 YYEKEE (reference sequence). V gave up 3 bases and J gave up 1 base; unmatched junction bases: 6. CDR3 size: 16 residues. The CDR3 DNA reads TGTGCCAGCAGCTCCCCCCAGCGGGAGGGCCAAGAGACCCAGTACTTC. Amino acids: CASSSPQREGQETQYF. The complete variable domain, with remaining parts taken from reference TRBV5-5 and TRBJ2-5, reads DAGVTQSPTHLIKTRGQQVTLRCSPISGHKSVSWYQQVLGQGPQFIFQYYEKEERGRGNFPDRFSARQFPNYSSELNVNALLLGDSALYLCASSSPQREGQETQYFGPGTRLLVL.

This chain links TRBV19 with TRBJ1-2, with 9 bases aligning to TRBD1. Trimming cost V 5 bases and J 4 bases; bases outside gene matches: 8. The CDR3 covers 15 residues. The V gene's germline CDR1 is LNHDA and CDR2 SQIVND (reference sequence). CDR3 DNA: TGTGCCAGTAGTGAAGGGACAGGGAGGAGCTATGGCTACACCTTC. Protein sequence: CASSEGTGRSYGYTF. Using reference TRBV19 and TRBJ1-2 for the parts outside the CDR3, the full variable domain is DGGITQSPKYLFRKEGQNVTLSCEQNLNHDAMYWYRQDPGQGLRLIYYSQIVNDFQKGDIAEGYSVSREKKESFPLTVTSAQKNPTAFYLCASSEGTGRSYGYTFGSGTRLTVV.

This clonotype appeared a few times. The V call is TRBV7-6, the J call TRBJ2-5, with 9 bases identical to TRBD2. The germline gives CDR1 SGHVS, CDR2 FNYEAQ. The junction had 6 bases not matched to a gene; V was cut back by 5 bases and J by 2 bases. This CDR3 spans 15 amino acids. Written as DNA, the CDR3 is TGTGCCAGCAGCCTTAGCGGGAGTAGGCAAGAGACCCAGTACTTC. This codes for CASSLSGSRQETQYF.

V gene TRBV19 combines with J gene TRBJ2-2; 10 positions agree with TRBD2. Germline V CDR1 and CDR2: LNHDA, SQIVND (reference sequence). CDR3 length equals 16 residues. Trimming cost V 4 bases and J 3 bases; bases outside gene matches: 5. CDR3 nucleotide sequence: TGTGCCAGTAGTACGCCTAGCGGGAGACACACCGGGGAGCTGTTTTTT. It specifies CASSTPSGRHTGELFF.

On this clonotype itself: A clone one base away is much larger, so this may be a read error. The CDR3 sequence: CASSLAGAGIQETQYF. The CDR3 DNA is TGTGCCAGCAGCTTAGCAGGAGCGGGGATACAAGAGACCCAGTACTTC. The chain carries TRBV7-2 and TRBJ2-5; TRBD2 matches 7 bases. Germline trimming cut 0 bases from V and 2 bases from J; bases unmatched to any gene: 6. Germline V lookup: CDR1 SGHTA, CDR2 FQGNSA. The CDR3 covers 16 residues.

J is TRBJ1-1 and V is TRBV7-2; D gene unclear. V dropped 5 bases and J dropped 11 bases, with 6 bases sitting between them. From germline, CDR1 is SGHTA and CDR2 FQGNSA. The CDR3 contains 9 residues. For the CDR3, the DNA is TGTGCCAGCAGCGTCTCGGCTTTCTTT. Translated: CASSVSAFF.

This clonotype was detected a few times. Mismatch with germline at one junction end may stem from a read error. This chain uses TRBV4-2 with TRBJ1-2, with TRBD1 matching over 10 bases. Germline CDR1 is LGHNA and CDR2 is YNFKEQ. The CDR3 extends over 15 amino acids. The CDR3 is CASRQGGGQGLGYTF. The CDR3 DNA follows: TGTGCCAGCAGACAAGGTGGGGGACAGGGGCTTGGCTACACCTTC.

The chain recombines TRBV6-2 or TRBV6-3 with TRBJ2-1, with TRBD2 matching over 7 bases. The CDR3 extends over 12 amino acids. Per germline, CDR1 MNHEY and CDR2 SVGEGT. The ends lost 6 bases at V and 9 bases at J; junction bases unmatched: 5. The CDR3 DNA reads TGTGCCAGCAGCAACGGCGGGGGTGAGCAGTTCTTC. Translating it yields CASSNGGGEQFF.

The CDR3 here is CASSLRSSDYNEQFF. CDR3 bases: TGCGCCAGCAGCCTAAGGTCGAGTGACTACAATGAGCAGTTCTTC. The genes are TRBV4-3 and TRBJ2-1; D unclear. Between the trimmed V and J ends, which lost 4 bases and 3 bases, there was a span of 13 bases. The germline V gene encodes CDR1 LGHNA and CDR2 YSLEER. This CDR3 region has 15 residues.

The chain couples TRBV6-2 or TRBV6-3 to TRBJ2-1; the D gene is possibly TRBD1 (5 bases). Per germline, CDR1 MNHEY and CDR2 SVGEGT. CDR3 size: 13 residues. V lost 6 bases and J lost 9, with 15 bases in between. CDR3 loop: CASRNPGHSEQFF. Written as DNA, the CDR3 is TGTGCCAGCAGAAATCCCGGACATTCTGAGCAGTTCTTC.

The chain couples TRBV7-2 to TRBJ2-1, with 10 positions matching TRBD1. Germline-derived CDR1 and CDR2 are SGHTA and FQGNSA. V lost 8 bases and J lost 8; bases outside the gene matches: 6. The CDR3 is 13 amino acids. This CDR3 reads CASDPTGGYEQFF. CDR3 bases: TGTGCCAGCGACCCGACAGGGGGCTATGAGCAGTTCTTC.

This clonotype was counted between two and nine times. This chain connects TRBV2 to TRBJ1-1; the D is unclear. Germline values: CDR1 SNHLY, CDR2 FYNNEI. This CDR3 is built from 14 residues. V lost 2 bases to trimming and J lost 3 bases, with 10 bases between them. As DNA, the CDR3 is TGTGCCAGCAGTGAATGGGGTGGTGACACTGAAGCTTTCTTT. It specifies CASSEWGGDTEAFF. The entire variable domain, with the rest obtained from reference TRBV2 and TRBJ1-1, is as follows: EPEVTQTPSHQVTQMGQEVILRCVPISNHLYFYWYRQILGQKVEFLVSFYNNEISEKSEIFDDQFSVERPDGSNFTLKIRSTKLEDSAMYFCASSEWGGDTEAFFGQGTRLTVV.

The V gene is TRBV6-2 or TRBV6-3, the J gene TRBJ2-1; 7 positions agree with TRBD1. V was pared by 6 bases and J by 5 bases, with 13 bases of the junction left unmatched. Germline assignment: CDR1 MNHEY and CDR2 SVGEGT. The CDR3 spans 16 residues. CDR3 coding DNA: TGTGCCAGCAGGCCAGGGGGAGAGAGTTGGGACAATGAGCAGTTCTTC. Protein sequence: CASRPGGESWDNEQFF.

This clonotype was picked up one time. V and J are TRBV6-2 or TRBV6-3 and TRBJ2-7, with 7 positions matching TRBD2. The CDR3 consists of 11 residues. V shed 9 bases, J shed 7 bases, and the junction held 6 bases outside the gene matches. In germline, CDR1 is MNHEY, CDR2 SVGEGT. This chain's CDR3 is CASGPGGEQYV. Written as DNA, the CDR3 is TGTGCCAGTGGCCCGGGGGGAGAGCAGTACGTC.